Each of the 15 T cell receptor beta chains below was sequenced from the same sample in a study of blood T cells in healthy people across ages. It was with a sample-barcoded 5' primer and a J-beta primer mix that a second PCR of roughly 7 to 12 cycles was run. TCRdb called the 5' RACE reads again in MiXCR, with one record for every CDR3 protein. The repertoire holds about a million distinct CDR3 sequences, roughly 51% seen once, with about 21% in the top ten. What was sequenced was blood. The receptors originated from a woman aged 55-70 years in good health.

This clonotype was counted between two and nine times. V is TRBV5-1 and J is TRBJ2-5, with TRBD1 matching over 9 bases. The germline CDR1 and CDR2 sequences are SGHRS and YFSETQ. Trimming removed 3 bases from V and 1 base from J; junction bases left unmatched: 4. The CDR3 covers 15 residues. The CDR3 protein is CASSWRTGVQETQYF. CDR3 bases: TGCGCCAGCAGCTGGAGGACAGGGGTCCAAGAGACCCAGTACTTC.

V gene TRBV2 combines with J gene TRBJ2-1, with D uncertain. The CDR3 runs 13 residues. Germline lookup yields CDR1 SNHLY and CDR2 FYNNEI. Trimming removed 7 bases from V and 10 bases from J, with 17 bases in between. CDR3 bases: TGTGCCAGCATAAAAAATGCCGGACGGGAGCAGTTCTTC. Translating it yields CASIKNAGREQFF.

The rearrangement uses TRBV7-8 and TRBJ1-2; 7 bases are shared with TRBD1. Germline CDR1 is SGHVS and CDR2 is FQNEAQ. V lost 5 bases to trimming and J lost 4 bases; unmatched junction nucleotides: 7. The CDR3 is 14 residues long. The CDR3 spells CASSETGRAYGYTF. DNA for the CDR3: TGTGCCAGCAGCGAGACAGGGCGGGCCTATGGCTACACCTTC.

The chain joins TRBV7-9 to TRBJ1-1; possible D gene TRBD1, 6 bases. CDR1 is SEHNR and CDR2 is FQNEAQ in the germline V gene (reference sequence). Trimming stripped 5 bases from V and 0 bases from J, with 13 bases between. This CDR3 has 15 residues. CDR3 DNA: TGTGCCAGCAGCCGGGACATAATTATGAACACTGAAGCTTTCTTT. It specifies CASSRDIIMNTEAFF.

The chain recombines TRBV18 with TRBJ1-2; D perhaps matches TRBD1 (5 bases). The CDR3 sequence is 14 residues long. V was shortened by 0 bases and J by 7 bases, with 12 bases between the two germline ends. From germline, CDR1 is KGHSH and CDR2 LQKENI. The CDR3 nucleotides are TGTGCCAGCTCACCACCCAACGACAGTTGTGGCTACACCTTC. This sequence encodes CASSPPNDSCGYTF.

The sample holds many counts of this clonotype. CDR3 sequence reads: CASRSGGGHEQYF. The CDR3 bases are TGTGCCAGCAGGTCGGGGGGGGGCCACGAGCAGTACTTC. This chain uses TRBV7-2 with TRBJ2-5; 8 bases are shared with TRBD2. The closer fit of TRBJ2-7 to the DNA end suggests the J call may be wrong. Looked up from germline, CDR1 is SGHTA and CDR2 is FQGNSA. This CDR3 region has 13 residues.

The gene calls are TRBV24-1 and TRBJ2-1, with 16 bases lining up with TRBD2. From germline, CDR1 is KGHDR and CDR2 SFDVKD. CDR3 length: 16 amino acids. V lost 4 bases and J lost 9; bases outside the gene matches: 5. CDR3 sequence reads: CATSDTGTSGRGEQFF. The CDR3 DNA sequence: TGTGCCACCAGTGACACCGGGACTAGCGGGAGGGGTGAGCAGTTCTTC.

The chain is built from TRBV20-1 and TRBJ2-7, with 7 nucleotides matching TRBD1. CDR1 is DFQATT and CDR2 is SNEGSKA in the germline V gene (reference sequence). The junction had 3 bases not matched to a gene; V was cut back by 6 bases and J by 1 base. The CDR3 sequence is 12 residues long. This chain's CDR3 is CSAGQVSYEQYF. The CDR3 DNA is TGCAGTGCCGGACAGGTATCCTACGAGCAGTACTTC.

The chain employs TRBV30 and TRBJ2-1; 10 nucleotides align to TRBD1. This CDR3 region has 14 residues. The V gene's germline CDR1 is GTSNPN and CDR2 SVGIG (reference sequence). V lost 1 base, J lost 6 bases, and 3 bases stayed unmatched. The CDR3: CAWSGQGALNEQFF. In DNA, the CDR3 is TGTGCCTGGAGTGGACAGGGGGCTCTCAATGAGCAGTTCTTC.

This clonotype was detected only a few times. The chain has TRBV5-1 and TRBJ2-7; TRBD1 might be the D (6 bases). The germline V and J ends were trimmed by 4 bases and 3 bases, with 20 bases remaining between them. The CDR3 covers 16 residues. CDR1 and CDR2 (germline): SGHRS, YFSETQ. The CDR3 region has the DNA TGCGCCAGCAGCCGGATGGGGGCTGAAGCAAGCTACGAGCAGTACTTC. It encodes CASSRMGAEASYEQYF. The variable domain in full, with the rest retrieved from reference TRBV5-1 and TRBJ2-7, is KAGVTQTPRYLIKTRGQQVTLSCSPISGHRSVSWYQQTPGQGLQFLFEYFSETQRNKGNFPGRFSGRQFSNSRSEMNVSTLELGDSALYLCASSRMGAEASYEQYFGPGTRLTVT.

The chain links TRBV4-1 to TRBJ2-5; 10 bases match TRBD2. TRBJ2-7 matches the DNA end more closely, so the J call is doubtful. The CDR3 runs to 14 residues. Germline CDR1 MGHRA, CDR2 YSYEKL. In nucleotides, the CDR3 is TGCGCCAGCAGCCCAGGAGCGGGAGGGTACGAGCAGTACTTC. Protein sequence: CASSPGAGGYEQYF.

This clonotype has more than one count but fewer than ten. This chain connects TRBV6-5 to TRBJ1-2, with no clear D. From germline, CDR1 is MNHEY and CDR2 SVGAGI. The CDR3 consists of 13 residues. V lost 3 bases, J lost 3 bases, and 8 bases lay in between. The CDR3 reads CASSYNTHYGYTF. CDR3 DNA sequence: TGTGCCAGCAGTTATAACACTCACTATGGCTACACCTTC.

The chain combines TRBV4-1 with TRBJ1-5, with 7 bases aligning to TRBD1. Germline loops: CDR1 MGHRA, CDR2 YSYEKL. CDR3 length: 16 residues. With V trimmed by 3 bases and J by 1 base, 6 bases remained unmatched. CDR3 in DNA: TGCGCCAGCAGCCAGTACCAGGGGGAAAGCAATCAGCCCCAGCATTTT. It codes for CASSQYQGESNQPQHF.

The genes are TRBV6-2 or TRBV6-3 and TRBJ1-1; perhaps TRBD1 as D (5 bases). The CDR3 has 17 residues. The germline CDR1 and CDR2 sequences are MNHEY and SVGEGT. V lost 2 bases to trimming and J lost 5 bases, with 21 bases between them. The CDR3 spells CASSYHLGGTVGTEAFF. For the CDR3, the DNA is TGTGCCAGCAGTTACCACCTCGGGGGTACAGTGGGTACTGAAGCTTTCTTT.

The chain links TRBV20-1 to TRBJ1-2; D not resolved. Germline V gene sequence: CDR1 DFQATT, CDR2 SNEGSKA (reference sequence). The CDR3 has 8 residues. Here the CDR3 reads CNPGGYTF. The CDR3 DNA reads as TGCAACCCTGGTGGCTACACCTTC.